These 18 T cell receptor beta chains were sequenced from one sample in a study of blood T cell repertoires in COVID-19. Only in-frame clones appear in the TCRdb table, and some are missing; sequencing was by immunoSEQ multiplex PCR. The table includes about 75,000 clones, 79% detected once. What was sequenced was peripheral blood. The source of these receptors is a woman aged 80 or over with active or convalescent COVID-19.

The J gene is TRBJ2-5, the V gene TRBV9; 7 bases are shared with TRBD1. The CDR3 is made up of 14 amino acids. Germline CDR1 reads SGDLS; CDR2 reads YYNGEE. V shed 6 bases, J shed 2 bases, and the junction held 7 bases outside the gene matches. CDR3 nucleotides: TGTGCCAGCAACAAGGGGGCGCATCAAGAGACCCAGTACTTC. Its translation: CASNKGAHQETQYF.

The CDR3 reads CSATGTYEQYF. CDR3 sequence (DNA): TGCAGTGCTACGGGTACCTACGAGCAGTACTTC. The rearrangement uses TRBV20-1 and TRBJ2-7; D is undetermined. The length of the CDR3 is 11 residues. Germline assignment: CDR1 DFQATT and CDR2 SNEGSKA (reference sequence). V was shortened by 4 bases and J by 2 bases, with 6 bases between the two germline ends.

The gene calls are TRBV11-2 and TRBJ2-7; 9 positions match TRBD1. With V trimmed by 3 bases and J by 4 bases, 4 bases remained unmatched. Germline values: CDR1 SGHAT, CDR2 FQNNGV. The CDR3 length is 14 residues. CDR3 region: CASSLGTGWYEQYF. DNA of the CDR3: TGTGCCAGCAGCTTGGGGACAGGGTGGTACGAGCAGTACTTC.

This sequence joins TRBV13 and TRBJ2-7; possible D gene TRBD1, 6 bases. Per the germline V gene, CDR1 is PRHDT and CDR2 is FYEKMQ (reference sequence). This CDR3 has 16 amino acids. With 1 base removed from V and 2 bases from J, the gap between germline ends came to 15 bases. CDR3 bases: TGTGCCAGCAGCTTAGCGCCGGACAGCACAACCTACGAGCAGTACTTC. It translates to CASSLAPDSTTYEQYF.

This clone showed up just once. The gene calls are TRBV7-2 and TRBJ2-2, with 12 bases aligning to TRBD1. The junction had 10 bases not matched to a gene; V was cut back by 1 base and J by 4 bases. CDR1 SGHTA and CDR2 FQGNSA come from the germline V gene. The CDR3 is made up of 19 amino acids. The CDR3 loop is CASSLEAGQGARGTGELFF. DNA for the CDR3: TGTGCCAGCAGCTTAGAGGCGGGACAGGGGGCCAGGGGCACCGGGGAGCTGTTTTTT.

V is TRBV3-1 (or the pseudogene TRBV3-2) and J is TRBJ2-3, with D unclear. The germline gives CDR1 LGHDT, CDR2 YNNKEL (reference sequence). V shed 4 bases and J shed 6 bases, with 17 bases lying between them. The CDR3 has 15 amino acids. The CDR3 nucleotides read TGTGCCAGCAGCCCTGCGATCCCGAGAGTGGATACGCAGTATTTT. Translation gives CASSPAIPRVDTQYF.

The chain recombines TRBV19 with TRBJ1-5; no reliable D call. The length of the CDR3 is 15 residues. The germline V gene encodes CDR1 LNHDA and CDR2 SQIVND (reference sequence). Trimming pared 0 bases from V and 3 bases from J, leaving 9 bases between. CDR3 loop: CASSIDSYYNQPQHF. The CDR3 DNA reads TGTGCCAGTAGTATAGATTCGTATTACAATCAGCCCCAGCATTTT.

The chain employs TRBV13 and TRBJ2-5, with 10 bases that match TRBD1. V lost 5 bases to trimming and J lost 5 bases; unmatched junction nucleotides: 8. Germline-derived CDR1 and CDR2 are PRHDT and FYEKMQ (reference sequence). CDR3 length equals 15 residues. DNA of the CDR3: TGTGCCAGCAGCGCAGACAGGGGGCTGGGGGAGACCCAGTACTTC. This translates into CASSADRGLGETQYF.

This clone occurred once. The chain carries TRBV5-4 and TRBJ2-1; 7 nucleotides align to TRBD1. Germline lookup yields CDR1 SGHNT and CDR2 YYREEE (reference sequence). The V gene end was trimmed by 4 bases and the J gene end by 8 bases; junction bases not matched to a gene: 6. This CDR3 spans 13 amino acids. CDR3 coding DNA: TGTGCCAGCAGCCAGAAACAGGGGTATGAGCAGTTCTTC. This gives the protein CASSQKQGYEQFF.

This clone showed up just a few times. This chain links TRBV4-3 with TRBJ1-2, with 8 bases that match TRBD1. Germline V lookup: CDR1 LGHNA, CDR2 YSLEER. V lost 5 bases and J lost 8; bases outside the gene matches: 7. The CDR3 runs to 13 residues. CDR3 bases: TGCGCCAGCAGCATGAACAGGGGGTTCGGCTACACCTTC. This translates into CASSMNRGFGYTF.

This clone appeared a single time. The V call is TRBV6-2 or TRBV6-3, the J call TRBJ2-2, with TRBD1 matching over 9 bases. V lost 2 bases, J lost 5 bases, and 6 bases stayed unmatched. Germline CDR1 and CDR2: MNHEY and SVGEGT. CDR3 length equals 16 residues. The CDR3 loop reads CASSYPDRGWTGELFF. As DNA, the CDR3 is TGTGCCAGCAGTTACCCGGACAGGGGATGGACCGGGGAGCTGTTTTTT.

J is TRBJ2-7 and V is TRBV6-6; D is perhaps TRBD2 (6 bases). V was pared by 5 bases and J by 3 bases, with 17 bases between. This CDR3 spans 15 amino acids. Germline V gene data show CDR1 as MNHNY and CDR2 as SVGAGI (reference sequence). This CDR3 reads CASSLGETRGYEQYF. The CDR3 nucleotides are TGTGCCAGCAGTCTGGGGGAGACTAGGGGCTACGAGCAGTACTTC.

The rearrangement uses TRBV14 and TRBJ2-3, with a weak D call TRBD1 (6 bases). The V gene's germline CDR1 is SGHDN and CDR2 FVKESK. The CDR3 is 15 amino acids. Trimming took 2 bases from V and 2 from J, leaving 11 bases between them. The CDR3 region is CASSQRTAVTDTQYF. The CDR3 bases are TGTGCCAGCAGCCAAAGGACAGCAGTCACAGATACGCAGTATTTT. The variable domain in full, completed from reference TRBV14 and TRBJ2-3, reads EAGVTQFPSHSVIEKGQTVTLRCDPISGHDNLYWYRRVMGKEIKFLLHFVKESKQDESGMPNNRFLAERTGGTYSTLKVQPAELEDSGVYFCASSQRTAVTDTQYFGPGTRLTVL.

The J gene is TRBJ2-1, the V gene TRBV28, with TRBD1 matching 9 bases. CDR1 MDHEN and CDR2 SYDVKM come from the germline V gene. V shed 6 bases and J 9 bases; nucleotides not matched to a gene: 9. The CDR3 is 14 residues long. The CDR3 is CASRRDRVKGEQFF. The CDR3 coding sequence is TGTGCCAGCAGACGGGACAGGGTCAAGGGTGAGCAGTTCTTC.

The chain couples TRBV6-2 or TRBV6-3 to TRBJ1-5; possible D gene TRBD1, 5 bases. Trimming cost V 2 bases and J 5 bases, with 16 bases left between them. This CDR3 comprises 16 residues. From germline, CDR1 is MNHEY and CDR2 SVGEGT. In DNA, the CDR3 is TGTGCCAGCAGTTACACGACTTCTCTGGGGCATCAGCCCCAGCATTTT. It translates to CASSYTTSLGHQPQHF.

J is TRBJ2-1 and V is TRBV7-7, with TRBD2 as a possible D gene (6 bases). This CDR3 has 15 amino acids. CDR1 SSHAT and CDR2 FNYEAQ come from the germline V gene (reference sequence). Trimming stripped 3 bases from V and 4 bases from J, with 13 bases between. CDR3 DNA: TGTGCCAGCAGCTTGACTAGTGTCGGATACAATGAGCAGTTCTTC. Amino acid sequence: CASSLTSVGYNEQFF.

The rearrangement uses TRBV12-3 or TRBV12-4 and TRBJ1-1; D perhaps matches TRBD1 (6 bases). CDR3 length equals 13 residues. Trimming pared 6 bases from V and 4 bases from J, leaving 12 bases between. This CDR3 reads CASRLQGTTEAFF. In DNA, the CDR3 is TGTGCCAGCAGGCTACAGGGTACCACTGAAGCTTTCTTT.

The chain combines TRBV19 with TRBJ1-1; 8 bases agree with TRBD1. J was trimmed by 4 bases and V by 6 bases; bases with no gene match: 4. The CDR3 runs 13 residues. Germline V gene lookup returns CDR1 LNHDA and CDR2 SQIVND (reference sequence). This CDR3 is CASSLQGGTEAFF. The CDR3 DNA follows: TGTGCCAGTAGCCTACAGGGGGGCACTGAAGCTTTCTTT.